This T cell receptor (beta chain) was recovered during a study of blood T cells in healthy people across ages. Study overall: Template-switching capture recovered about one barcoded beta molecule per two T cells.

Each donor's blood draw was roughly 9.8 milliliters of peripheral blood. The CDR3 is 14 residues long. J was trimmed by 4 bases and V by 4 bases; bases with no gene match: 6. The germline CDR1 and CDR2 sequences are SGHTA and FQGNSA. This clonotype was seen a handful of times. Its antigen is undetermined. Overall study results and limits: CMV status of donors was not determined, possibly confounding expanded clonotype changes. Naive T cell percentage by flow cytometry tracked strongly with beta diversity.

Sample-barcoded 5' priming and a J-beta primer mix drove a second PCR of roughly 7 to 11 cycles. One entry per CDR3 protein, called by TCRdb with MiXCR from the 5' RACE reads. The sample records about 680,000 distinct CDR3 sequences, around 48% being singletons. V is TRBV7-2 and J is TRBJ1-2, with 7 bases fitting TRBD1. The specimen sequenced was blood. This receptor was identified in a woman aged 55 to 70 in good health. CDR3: CASSWRQGGYGYTF. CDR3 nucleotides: TGTGCCAGCAGCTGGCGACAGGGCGGCTATGGCTACACCTTC.